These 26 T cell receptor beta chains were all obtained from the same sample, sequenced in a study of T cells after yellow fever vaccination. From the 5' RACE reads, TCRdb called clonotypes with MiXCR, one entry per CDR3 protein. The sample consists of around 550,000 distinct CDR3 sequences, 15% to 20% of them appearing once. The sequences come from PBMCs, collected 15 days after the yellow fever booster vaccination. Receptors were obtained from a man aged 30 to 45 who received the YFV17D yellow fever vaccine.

CDR3 nucleotide sequence: TGCAGCGTAGGGTCCGAGACCCAGTACTTC. This gives the protein CSVGSETQYF. The chain links TRBV29-1 to TRBJ2-5; D unresolved. The CDR3 length is 10 residues. Germline CDR1 SQVTM, CDR2 ANQGSEA. The ends were cut back, 6 bases at V and 5 bases at J, with 7 bases in the middle.

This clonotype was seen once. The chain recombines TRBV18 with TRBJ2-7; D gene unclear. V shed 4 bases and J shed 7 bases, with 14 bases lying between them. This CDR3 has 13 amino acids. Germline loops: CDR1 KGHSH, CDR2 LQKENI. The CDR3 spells CASSLDETMEQYF. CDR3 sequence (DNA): TGTGCCAGCTCACTTGACGAGACAATGGAGCAGTACTTC.

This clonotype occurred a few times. CDR3 amino acids: CASSQAGGEKDSPLHF. In nucleotides, the CDR3 is TGCGCCAGCAGCCAAGCGGGCGGGGAGAAGGATTCACCCCTCCACTTT. The chain carries TRBV4-3 and TRBJ1-6; no clear D. The V end was cut by 1 base, the J end by 8 bases, with 15 bases between. This CDR3 comprises 16 residues. The germline CDR1 and CDR2 sequences are LGHNA and YSLEER.

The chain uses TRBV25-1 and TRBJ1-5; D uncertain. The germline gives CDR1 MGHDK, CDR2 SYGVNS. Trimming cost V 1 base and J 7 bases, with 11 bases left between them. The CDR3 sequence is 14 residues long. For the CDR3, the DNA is TGTGCCAGCAGTGAATTTAGTCAGCACCAGCCCCAGCATTTT. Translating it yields CASSEFSQHQPQHF.

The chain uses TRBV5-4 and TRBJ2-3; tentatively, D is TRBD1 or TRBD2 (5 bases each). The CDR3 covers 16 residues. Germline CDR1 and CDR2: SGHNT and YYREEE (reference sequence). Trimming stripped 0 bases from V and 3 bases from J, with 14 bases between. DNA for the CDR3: TGTGCCAGCAGCTTGGCAGCCCGAGGGGCGACAGATACGCAGTATTTT. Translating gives CASSLAARGATDTQYF.

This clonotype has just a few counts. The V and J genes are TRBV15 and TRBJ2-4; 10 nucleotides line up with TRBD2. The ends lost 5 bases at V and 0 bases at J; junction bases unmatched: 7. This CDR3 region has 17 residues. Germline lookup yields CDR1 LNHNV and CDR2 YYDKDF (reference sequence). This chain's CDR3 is CATSSGLAELAKNIQYF. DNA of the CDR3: TGTGCCACCAGCTCCGGACTAGCGGAGTTAGCCAAAAACATTCAGTACTTC.

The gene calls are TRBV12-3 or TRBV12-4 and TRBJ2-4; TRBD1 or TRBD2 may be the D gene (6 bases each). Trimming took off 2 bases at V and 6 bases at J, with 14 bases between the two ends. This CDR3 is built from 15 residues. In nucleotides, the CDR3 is TGTGCCAGCAGTTTATCTGGGGGGCAGGGAAACATTCAGTACTTC. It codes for CASSLSGGQGNIQYF.

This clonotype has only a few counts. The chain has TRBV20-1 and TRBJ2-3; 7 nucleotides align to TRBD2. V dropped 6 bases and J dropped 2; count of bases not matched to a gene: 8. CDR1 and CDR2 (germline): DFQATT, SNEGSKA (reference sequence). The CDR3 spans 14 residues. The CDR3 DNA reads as TGCAGTGCACCACGGGACTACCACACAGATACGCAGTATTTT. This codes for CSAPRDYHTDTQYF.

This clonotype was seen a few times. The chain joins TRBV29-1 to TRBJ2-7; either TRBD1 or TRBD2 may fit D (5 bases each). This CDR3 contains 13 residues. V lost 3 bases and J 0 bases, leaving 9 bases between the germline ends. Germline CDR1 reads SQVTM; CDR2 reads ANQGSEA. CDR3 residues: CSVEGPSSYEQYF. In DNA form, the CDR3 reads TGCAGCGTTGAGGGACCCAGCTCCTACGAGCAGTACTTC.

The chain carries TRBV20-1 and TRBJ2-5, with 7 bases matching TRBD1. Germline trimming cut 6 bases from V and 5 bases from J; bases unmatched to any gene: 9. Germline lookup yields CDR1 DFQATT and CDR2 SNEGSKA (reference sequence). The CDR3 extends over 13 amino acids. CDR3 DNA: TGCAGTGCCCCCGACAGGGTGTCGGAGACCCAGTACTTC. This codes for CSAPDRVSETQYF.

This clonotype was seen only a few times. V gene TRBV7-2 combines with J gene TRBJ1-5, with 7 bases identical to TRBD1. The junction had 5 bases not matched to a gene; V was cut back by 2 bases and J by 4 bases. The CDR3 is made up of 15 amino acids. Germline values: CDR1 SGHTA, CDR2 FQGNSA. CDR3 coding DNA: TGTGCCAGCAGCTTACAGGGGGTAGGGAATCAGCCCCAGCATTTT. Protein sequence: CASSLQGVGNQPQHF.

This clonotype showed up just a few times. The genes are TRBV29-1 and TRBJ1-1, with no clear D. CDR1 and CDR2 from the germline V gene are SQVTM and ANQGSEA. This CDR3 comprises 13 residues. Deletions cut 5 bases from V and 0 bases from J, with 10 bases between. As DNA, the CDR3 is TGCAGCGTTAGCGCAAACATGAACACTGAAGCTTTCTTT. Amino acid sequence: CSVSANMNTEAFF. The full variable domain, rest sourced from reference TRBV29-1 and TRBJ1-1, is SAVISQKPSRDICQRGTSLTIQCQVDSQVTMMFWYRQQPGQSLTLIATANQGSEATYESGFVIDKFPISRPNLTFSTLTVSNMSPEDSSIYLCSVSANMNTEAFFGQGTRLTVV.

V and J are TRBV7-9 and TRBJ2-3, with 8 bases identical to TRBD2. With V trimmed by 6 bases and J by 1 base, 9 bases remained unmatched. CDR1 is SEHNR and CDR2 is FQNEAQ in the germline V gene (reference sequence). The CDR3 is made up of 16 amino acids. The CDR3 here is CASRRRETSGTDTQYF. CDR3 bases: TGTGCCAGCAGGAGGAGAGAGACTAGCGGCACAGATACGCAGTATTTT.

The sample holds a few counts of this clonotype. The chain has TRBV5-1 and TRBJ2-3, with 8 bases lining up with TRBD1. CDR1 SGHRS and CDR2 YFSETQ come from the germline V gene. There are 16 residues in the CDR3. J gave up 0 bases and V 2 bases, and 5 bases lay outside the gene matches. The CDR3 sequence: CASSFTGTGSTDTQYF. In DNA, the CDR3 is TGCGCCAGCAGCTTCACCGGGACAGGCAGCACAGATACGCAGTATTTT.

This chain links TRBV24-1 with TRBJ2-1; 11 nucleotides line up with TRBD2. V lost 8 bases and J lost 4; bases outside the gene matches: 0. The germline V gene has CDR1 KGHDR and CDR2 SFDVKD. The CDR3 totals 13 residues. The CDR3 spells CATTSGRYNEQFF. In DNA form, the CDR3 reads TGTGCCACCACTAGCGGGAGGTACAATGAGCAGTTCTTC.

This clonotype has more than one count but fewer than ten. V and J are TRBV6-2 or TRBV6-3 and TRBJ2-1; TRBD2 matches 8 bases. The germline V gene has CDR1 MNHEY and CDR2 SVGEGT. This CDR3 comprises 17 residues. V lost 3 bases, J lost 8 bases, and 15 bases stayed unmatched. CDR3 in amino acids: CASSYNHGLAGRDEQFF. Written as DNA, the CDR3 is TGTGCCAGCAGTTATAACCACGGTTTAGCGGGACGGGATGAGCAGTTCTTC.

The CDR3 DNA is TGTGCCTGGAGTGCTAGCGGGAGGAACACCGGGGAGCTGTTTTTT. Its translation is CAWSASGRNTGELFF. The rearrangement joins TRBV30 to TRBJ2-2, with 10 bases aligning to TRBD2. V dropped 1 base and J dropped 1; count of bases not matched to a gene: 0. CDR3 length equals 15 residues. The germline CDR1 and CDR2 sequences are GTSNPN and SVGIG (reference sequence). The variable domain in full, completed from reference TRBV30 and TRBJ2-2, reads SQTIHQWPATLVQPVGSPLSLECTVEGTSNPNLYWYRQAAGRGLQLLFYSVGIGQISSEVPQNLSASRPQDRQFILSSKKLLLSDSGFYLCAWSASGRNTGELFFGEGSRLTVL.

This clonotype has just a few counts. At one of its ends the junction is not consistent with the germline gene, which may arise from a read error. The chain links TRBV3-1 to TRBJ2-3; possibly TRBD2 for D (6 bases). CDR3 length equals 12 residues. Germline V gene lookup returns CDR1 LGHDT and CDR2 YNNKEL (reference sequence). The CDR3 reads CASSQEGTRPDF. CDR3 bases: TGTGCCAGCAGCCAGGAGGGGACTCGCCCGGATTTT.

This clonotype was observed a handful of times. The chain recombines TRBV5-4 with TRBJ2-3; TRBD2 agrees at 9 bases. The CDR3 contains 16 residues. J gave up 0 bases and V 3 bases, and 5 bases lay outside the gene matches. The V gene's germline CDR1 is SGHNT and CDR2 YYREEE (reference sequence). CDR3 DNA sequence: TGTGCCAGCAGCTGGCGTCTAGCGGGAAGCACAGATACGCAGTATTTT. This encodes CASSWRLAGSTDTQYF.

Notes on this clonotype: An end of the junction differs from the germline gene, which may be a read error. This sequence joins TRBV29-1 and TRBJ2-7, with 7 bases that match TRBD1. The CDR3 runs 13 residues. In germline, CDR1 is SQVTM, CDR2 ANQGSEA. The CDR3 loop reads CSVEKDFVGQRIF. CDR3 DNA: TGCAGCGTTGAGAAAGATTTTGTGGGACAGAGGATCTTC.

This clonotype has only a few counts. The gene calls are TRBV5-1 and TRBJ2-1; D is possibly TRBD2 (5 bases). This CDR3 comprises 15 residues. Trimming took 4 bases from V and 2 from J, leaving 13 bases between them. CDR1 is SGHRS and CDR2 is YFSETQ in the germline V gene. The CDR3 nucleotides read TGCGCCAGCAGCCAAACTAGTACCCCCTACAATGAGCAGTTCTTC. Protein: CASSQTSTPYNEQFF.

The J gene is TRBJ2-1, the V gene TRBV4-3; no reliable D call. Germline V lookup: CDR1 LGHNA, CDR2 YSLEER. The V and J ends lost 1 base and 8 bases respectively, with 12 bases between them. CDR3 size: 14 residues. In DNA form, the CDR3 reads TGCGCCAGCAGCCAAGGAACGAAGGGCGATGAGCAGTTCTTC. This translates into CASSQGTKGDEQFF.

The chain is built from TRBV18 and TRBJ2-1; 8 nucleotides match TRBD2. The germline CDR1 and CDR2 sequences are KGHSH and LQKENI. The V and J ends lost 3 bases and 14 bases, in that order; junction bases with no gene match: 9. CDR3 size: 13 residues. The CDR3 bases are TGTGCCAGCTCACCGCGGGAGGACCAGGTCGAGTTCTTC. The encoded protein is CASSPREDQVEFF.

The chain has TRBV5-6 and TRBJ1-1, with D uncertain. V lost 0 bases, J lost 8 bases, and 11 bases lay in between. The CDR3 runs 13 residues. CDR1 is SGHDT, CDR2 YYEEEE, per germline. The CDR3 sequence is CASSLGIRKEAFF. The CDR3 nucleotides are TGTGCCAGCAGCTTGGGGATCCGGAAGGAAGCTTTCTTT.

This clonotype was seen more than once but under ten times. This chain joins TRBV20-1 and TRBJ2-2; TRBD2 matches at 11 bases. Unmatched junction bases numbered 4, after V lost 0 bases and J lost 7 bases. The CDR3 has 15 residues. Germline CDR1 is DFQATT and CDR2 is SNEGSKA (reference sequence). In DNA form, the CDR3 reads TGCAGTGCTAGAGAACTAGCGGGAGAGGTCGGGGAGCTGTTTTTT. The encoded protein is CSARELAGEVGELFF.

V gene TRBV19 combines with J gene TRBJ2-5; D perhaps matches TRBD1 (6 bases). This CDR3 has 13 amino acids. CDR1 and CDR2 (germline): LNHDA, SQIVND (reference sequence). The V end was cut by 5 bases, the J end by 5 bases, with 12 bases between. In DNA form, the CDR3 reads TGTGCCAGTAGTGGGCAGAGGGGGGAGACCCAGTACTTC. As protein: CASSGQRGETQYF.